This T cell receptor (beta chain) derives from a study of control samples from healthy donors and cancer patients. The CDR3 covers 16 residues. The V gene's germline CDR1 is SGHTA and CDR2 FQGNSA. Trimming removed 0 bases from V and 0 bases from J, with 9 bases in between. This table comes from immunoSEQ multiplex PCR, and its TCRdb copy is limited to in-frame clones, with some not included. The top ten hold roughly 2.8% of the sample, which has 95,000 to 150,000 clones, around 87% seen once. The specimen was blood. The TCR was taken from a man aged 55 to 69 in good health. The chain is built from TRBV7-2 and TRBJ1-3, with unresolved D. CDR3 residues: CASSLAFGASGNTIYF. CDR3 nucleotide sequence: TGTGCCAGCAGCTTAGCGTTTGGAGCCTCTGGAAACACCATATATTTT.